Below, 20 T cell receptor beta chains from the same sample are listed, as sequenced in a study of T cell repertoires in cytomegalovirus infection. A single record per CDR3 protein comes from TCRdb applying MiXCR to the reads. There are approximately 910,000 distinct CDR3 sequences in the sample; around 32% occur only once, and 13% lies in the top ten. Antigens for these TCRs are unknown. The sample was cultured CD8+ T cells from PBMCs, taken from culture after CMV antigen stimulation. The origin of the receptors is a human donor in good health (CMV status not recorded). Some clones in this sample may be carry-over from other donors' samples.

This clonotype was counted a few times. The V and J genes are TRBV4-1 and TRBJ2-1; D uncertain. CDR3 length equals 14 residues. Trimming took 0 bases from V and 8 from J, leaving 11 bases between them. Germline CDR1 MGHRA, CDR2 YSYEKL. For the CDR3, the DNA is TGCGCCAGCAGCCAAGAGGGTACGTTTGATGAGCAGTTCTTC. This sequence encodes CASSQEGTFDEQFF.

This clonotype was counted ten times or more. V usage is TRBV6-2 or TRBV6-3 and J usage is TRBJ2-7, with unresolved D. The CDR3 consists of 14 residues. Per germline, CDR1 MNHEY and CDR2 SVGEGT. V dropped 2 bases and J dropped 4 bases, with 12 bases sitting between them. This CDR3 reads CASSYRQVDYEQYV. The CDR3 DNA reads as TGTGCCAGCAGTTACCGGCAGGTTGATTACGAGCAGTACGTC.

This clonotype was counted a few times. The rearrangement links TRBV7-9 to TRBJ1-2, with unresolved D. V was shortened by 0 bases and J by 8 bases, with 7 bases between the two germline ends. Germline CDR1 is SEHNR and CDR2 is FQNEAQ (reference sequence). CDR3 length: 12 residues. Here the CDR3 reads CASSLAPGGYTF. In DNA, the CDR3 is TGTGCCAGCAGCTTAGCCCCCGGCGGCTACACCTTC.

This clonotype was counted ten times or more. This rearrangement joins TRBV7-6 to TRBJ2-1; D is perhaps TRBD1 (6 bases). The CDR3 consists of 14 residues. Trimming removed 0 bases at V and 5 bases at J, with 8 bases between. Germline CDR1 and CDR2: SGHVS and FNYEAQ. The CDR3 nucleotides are TGTGCCAGCAGCTTAGCAGGGGGAGACAATGAGCAGTTCTTC. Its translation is CASSLAGGDNEQFF.

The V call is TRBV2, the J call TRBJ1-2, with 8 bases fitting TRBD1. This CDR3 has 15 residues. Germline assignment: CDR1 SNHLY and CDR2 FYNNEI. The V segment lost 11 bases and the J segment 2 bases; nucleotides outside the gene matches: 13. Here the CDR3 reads CARLGGQGENYGYTF. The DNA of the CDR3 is TGTGCCCGCCTAGGAGGACAGGGAGAGAACTATGGCTACACCTTC.

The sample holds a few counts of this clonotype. CDR3 amino acids: CASNLGNTIYF. As DNA, the CDR3 is TGTGCCAGTAACTTGGGAAACACCATATATTTT. This chain joins TRBV19 and TRBJ1-3; D is uncertain. CDR1 LNHDA and CDR2 SQIVND come from the germline V gene (reference sequence). The CDR3 totals 11 residues. V shed 7 bases and J shed 4 bases, with 5 bases lying between them.

The CDR3 protein is CASSYPRTAGSSYEQYF. CDR3 coding DNA: TGTGCCAGCAGTTACCCTCGAACAGCGGGGAGCTCCTACGAGCAGTACTTC. This rearrangement joins TRBV6-5 to TRBJ2-7; 7 nucleotides agree with TRBD2. CDR3 length equals 17 residues. CDR1 is MNHEY, CDR2 SVGAGI, per germline. V was pared by 2 bases and J by 0 bases, with 10 bases of the junction left unmatched.

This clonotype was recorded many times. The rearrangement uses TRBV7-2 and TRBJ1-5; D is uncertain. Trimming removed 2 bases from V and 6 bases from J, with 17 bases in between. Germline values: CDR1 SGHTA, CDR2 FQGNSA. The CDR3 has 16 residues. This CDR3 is CASSLQDGEGSQPQHF. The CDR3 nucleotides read TGTGCCAGCAGCTTACAGGACGGGGAGGGTAGTCAGCCCCAGCATTTT.

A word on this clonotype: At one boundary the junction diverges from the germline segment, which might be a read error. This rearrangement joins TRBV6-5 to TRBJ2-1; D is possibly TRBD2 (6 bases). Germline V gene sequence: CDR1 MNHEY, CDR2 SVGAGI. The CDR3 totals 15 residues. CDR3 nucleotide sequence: TGTGCCAGCAGTTACCCGCGGGGACCCTACAATGAGCGGTTCTTC. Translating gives CASSYPRGPYNERFF.

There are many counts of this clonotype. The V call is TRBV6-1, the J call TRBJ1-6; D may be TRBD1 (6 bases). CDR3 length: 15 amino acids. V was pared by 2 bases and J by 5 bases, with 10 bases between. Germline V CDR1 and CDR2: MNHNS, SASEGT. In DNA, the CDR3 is TGTGCCAGCAGTGAATTCAGGGGCGATAATTCACCCCTCCACTTT. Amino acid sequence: CASSEFRGDNSPLHF.

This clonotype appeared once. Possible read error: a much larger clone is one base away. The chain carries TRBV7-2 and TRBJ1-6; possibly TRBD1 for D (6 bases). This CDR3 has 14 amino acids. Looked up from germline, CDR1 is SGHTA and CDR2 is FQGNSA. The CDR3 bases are TGTGTCAGCAGCTTAGCCTTTGGAGACAGGCCCCTCCACTTT. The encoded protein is CVSSLAFGDRPLHF. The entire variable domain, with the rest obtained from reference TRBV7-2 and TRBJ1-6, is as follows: GAGVSQSPSNKVTEKGKDVELRCDPISGHTALYWYRQSLGQGLEFLIYFQGNSAPDKSGLPSDRFSAERTGGSVSTLTIQRTQQEDSAVYLCVSSLAFGDRPLHFGNGTRLTVT.

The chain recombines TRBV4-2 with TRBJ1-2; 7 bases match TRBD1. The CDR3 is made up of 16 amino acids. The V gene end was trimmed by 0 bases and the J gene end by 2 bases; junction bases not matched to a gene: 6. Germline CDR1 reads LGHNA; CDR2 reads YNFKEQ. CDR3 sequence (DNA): TGTGCCAGCAGCCAAGATCCAGGGGGTGCGAACTATGGCTACACCTTC. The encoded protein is CASSQDPGGANYGYTF.

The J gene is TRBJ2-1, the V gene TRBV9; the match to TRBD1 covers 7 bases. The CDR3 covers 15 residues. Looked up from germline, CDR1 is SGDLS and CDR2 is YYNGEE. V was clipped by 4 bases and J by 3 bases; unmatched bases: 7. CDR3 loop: CASSPRTGFYNEQFF. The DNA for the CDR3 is TGTGCCAGCAGCCCGAGGACAGGATTCTACAATGAGCAGTTCTTC.

The chain's CDR3 is CASSLGGPSLYF. The DNA of the CDR3 is TGTGCCAGCAGCCTGGGGGGCCCTTCGTTGTATTTT. The chain has TRBV6-2 or TRBV6-3 and TRBJ2-3; D might be TRBD1 or TRBD2, each matching 6 bases. Per germline, CDR1 MNHEY and CDR2 SVGEGT. This CDR3 has 12 amino acids. V was pared by 6 bases and J by 14 bases, with 18 bases between.

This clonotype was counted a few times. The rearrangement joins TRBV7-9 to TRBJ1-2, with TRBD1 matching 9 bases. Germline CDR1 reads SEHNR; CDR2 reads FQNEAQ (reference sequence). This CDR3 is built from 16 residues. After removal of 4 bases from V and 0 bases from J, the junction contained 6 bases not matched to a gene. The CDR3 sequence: CASSSGQGISNYGYTF. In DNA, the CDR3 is TGTGCCAGCAGCTCCGGACAGGGGATCTCTAACTATGGCTACACCTTC. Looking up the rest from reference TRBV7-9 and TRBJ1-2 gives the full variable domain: DTGVSQNPRHKITKRGQNVTFRCDPISEHNRLYWYRQTLGQGPEFLTYFQNEAQLEKSRLLSDRFSAERPKGSFSTLEIQRTEQGDSAMYLCASSSGQGISNYGYTFGSGTRLTVV.

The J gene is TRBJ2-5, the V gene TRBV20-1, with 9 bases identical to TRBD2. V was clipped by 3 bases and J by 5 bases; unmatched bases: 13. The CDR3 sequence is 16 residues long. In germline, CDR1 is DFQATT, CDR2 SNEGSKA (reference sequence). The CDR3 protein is CSARSYSGGLLETQYF. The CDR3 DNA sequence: TGCAGTGCTAGGTCCTACAGCGGGGGGCTCTTGGAGACCCAGTACTTC.

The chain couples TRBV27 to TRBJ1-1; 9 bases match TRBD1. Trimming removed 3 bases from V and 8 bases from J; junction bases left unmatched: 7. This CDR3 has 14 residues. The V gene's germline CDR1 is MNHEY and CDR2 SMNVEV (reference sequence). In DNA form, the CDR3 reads TGTGCCAGCAGTTTGGACAGGGGTGTAGAAGAAGCTTTCTTT. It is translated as CASSLDRGVEEAFF.

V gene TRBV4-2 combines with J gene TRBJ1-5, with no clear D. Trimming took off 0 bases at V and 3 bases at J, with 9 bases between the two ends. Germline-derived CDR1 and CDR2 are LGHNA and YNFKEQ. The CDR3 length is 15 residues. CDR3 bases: TGTGCCAGCAGCCAAGAGTACGCGGTCAATCAGCCCCAGCATTTT. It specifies CASSQEYAVNQPQHF.

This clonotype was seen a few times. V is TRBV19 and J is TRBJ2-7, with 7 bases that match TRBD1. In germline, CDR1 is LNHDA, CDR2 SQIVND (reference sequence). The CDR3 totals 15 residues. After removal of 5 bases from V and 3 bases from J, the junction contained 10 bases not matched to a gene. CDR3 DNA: TGTGCCAGTAGTTTCGCGTGGCAGGGGGTCTACGAGCAGTACTTC. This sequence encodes CASSFAWQGVYEQYF.

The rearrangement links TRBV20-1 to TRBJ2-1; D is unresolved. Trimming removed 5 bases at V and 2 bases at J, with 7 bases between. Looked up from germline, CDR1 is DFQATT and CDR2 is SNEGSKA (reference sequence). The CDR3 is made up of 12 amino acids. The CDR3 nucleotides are TGCAGTGCTTTCCCCGCCTACAATGAGCAGTTCTTC. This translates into CSAFPAYNEQFF.